This section outlines one T cell receptor (beta chain) sequence together with its context. The treatment was: oral pan-JAK inhibitor, 5-10 mg twice daily. This CDR3 spans 14 amino acids. Trimming shortened V by 0 bases and J by 6 bases, and 12 bases separated the two germline ends. Germline CDR1 reads SGDLS; CDR2 reads YYNGEE. The sample originates from a study of CD8+ T cells in alopecia areata. Study-level background: Severity among treated patients was scored by the percentage of scalp area affected.

In each case, RNA was isolated and then reverse transcribed into cDNA as the sequencing template. Clones were read by immunoSEQ multiplex PCR, and TCRdb kept only the in-frame ones, dropping some. The table lists about 210,000 clones, over 60% of them singletons. Here the sequenced sample was CD4+ T cells sorted from blood, taken at week 44, from a patient treated with tofacitinib. The TCR was taken from a human donor with alopecia areata. This chain uses TRBV9 with TRBJ1-2; maybe TRBD1 (5 bases). This chain's CDR3 is CASSVERAGHGYTF. The CDR3 nucleotides are TGTGCCAGCAGCGTAGAACGGGCAGGGCATGGCTACACCTTC.